Included here is one TCR beta chain sequence, with context. These data belong to a study of T cell changes during pregnancy in multiple sclerosis. Repertoires were generated with immunoSEQ multiplex PCR, while TCRdb's copy carries only in-frame clones and drops some. Of around 95,000 clones listed, around 93% are singletons. The sequence came from a female donor with multiple sclerosis, enrolled in a pregnancy study. The sample consisted of peripheral blood, taken after pregnancy.

The CDR3 DNA reads TGTGCCAGCAGTGAAGACCTCAATTTAGCTAAACTGTTTTTT. This translates into CASSEDLNLAKLFF. The rearrangement uses TRBV6-1 and TRBJ1-4; D unclear. The CDR3 length is 14 residues. The V and J ends lost 1 base and 11 bases respectively, with 14 bases between them. Germline V gene lookup returns CDR1 MNHNS and CDR2 SASEGT.